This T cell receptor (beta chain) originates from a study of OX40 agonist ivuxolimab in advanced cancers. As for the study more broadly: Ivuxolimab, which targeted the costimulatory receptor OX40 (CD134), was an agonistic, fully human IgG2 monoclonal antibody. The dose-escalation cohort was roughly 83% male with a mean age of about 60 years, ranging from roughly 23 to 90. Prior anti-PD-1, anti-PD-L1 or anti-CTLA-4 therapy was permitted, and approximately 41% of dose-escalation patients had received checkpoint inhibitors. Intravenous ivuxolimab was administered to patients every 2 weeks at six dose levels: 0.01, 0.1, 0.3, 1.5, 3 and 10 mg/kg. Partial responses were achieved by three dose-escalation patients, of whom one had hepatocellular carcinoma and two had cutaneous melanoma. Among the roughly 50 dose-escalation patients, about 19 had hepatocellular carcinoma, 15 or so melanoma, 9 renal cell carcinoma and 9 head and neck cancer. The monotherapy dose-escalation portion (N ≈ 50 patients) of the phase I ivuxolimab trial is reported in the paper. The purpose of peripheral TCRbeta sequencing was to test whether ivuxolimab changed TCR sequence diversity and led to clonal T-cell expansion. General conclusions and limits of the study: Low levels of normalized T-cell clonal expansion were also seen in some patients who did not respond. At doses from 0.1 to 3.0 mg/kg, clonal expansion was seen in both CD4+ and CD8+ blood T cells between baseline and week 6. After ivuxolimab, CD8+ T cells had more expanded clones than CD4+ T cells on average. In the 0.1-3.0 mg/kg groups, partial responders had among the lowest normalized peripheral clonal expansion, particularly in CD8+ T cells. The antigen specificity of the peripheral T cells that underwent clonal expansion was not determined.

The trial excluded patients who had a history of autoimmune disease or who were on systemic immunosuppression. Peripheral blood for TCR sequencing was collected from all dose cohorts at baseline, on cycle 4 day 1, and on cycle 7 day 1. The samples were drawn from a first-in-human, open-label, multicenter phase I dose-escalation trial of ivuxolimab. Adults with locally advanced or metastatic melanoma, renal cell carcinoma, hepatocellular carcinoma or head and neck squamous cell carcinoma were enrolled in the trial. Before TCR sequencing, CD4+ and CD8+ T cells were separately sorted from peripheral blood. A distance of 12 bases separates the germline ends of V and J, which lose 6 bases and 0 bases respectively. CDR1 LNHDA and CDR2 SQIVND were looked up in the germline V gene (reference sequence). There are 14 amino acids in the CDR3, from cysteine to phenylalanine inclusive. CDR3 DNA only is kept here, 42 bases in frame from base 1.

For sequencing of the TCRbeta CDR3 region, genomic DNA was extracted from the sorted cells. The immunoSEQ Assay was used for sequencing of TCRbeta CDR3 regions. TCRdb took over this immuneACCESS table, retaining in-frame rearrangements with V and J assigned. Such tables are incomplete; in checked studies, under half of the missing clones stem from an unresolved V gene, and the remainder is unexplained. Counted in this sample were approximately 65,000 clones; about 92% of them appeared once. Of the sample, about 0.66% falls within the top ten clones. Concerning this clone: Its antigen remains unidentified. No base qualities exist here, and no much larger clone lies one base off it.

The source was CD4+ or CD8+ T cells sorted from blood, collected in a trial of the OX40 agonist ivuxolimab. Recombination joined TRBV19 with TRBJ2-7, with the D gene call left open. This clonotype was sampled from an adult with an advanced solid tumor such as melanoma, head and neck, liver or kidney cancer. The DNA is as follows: TGTGCCAGTAGAAACGAGCAGACCTCCTACGAGCAGTACTTC. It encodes CASRNEQTSYEQYF. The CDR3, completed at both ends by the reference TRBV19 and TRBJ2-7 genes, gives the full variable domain DGGITQSPKYLFRKEGQNVTLSCEQNLNHDAMYWYRQDPGQGLRLIYYSQIVNDFQKGDIAEGYSVSREKKESFPLTVTSAQKNPTAFYLCASRNEQTSYEQYFGPGTRLTVT.